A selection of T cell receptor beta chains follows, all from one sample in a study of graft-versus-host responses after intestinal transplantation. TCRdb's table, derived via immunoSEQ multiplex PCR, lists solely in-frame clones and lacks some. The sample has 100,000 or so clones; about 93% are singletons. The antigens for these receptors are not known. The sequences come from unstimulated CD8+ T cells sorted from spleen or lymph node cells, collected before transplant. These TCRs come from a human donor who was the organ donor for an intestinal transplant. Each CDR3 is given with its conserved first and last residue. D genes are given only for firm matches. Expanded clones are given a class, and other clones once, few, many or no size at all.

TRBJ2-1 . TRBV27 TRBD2 CASSFAVAGANVYNEQFF TGTGCCAGCAGTTTTGCGGTAGCGGGAGCGAACGTTTACAATGAGCAGTTCTTC
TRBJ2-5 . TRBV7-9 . CASSGEGGREETQYF TGTGCCAGCAGCGGGGAAGGTGGCAGGGAAGAGACCCAGTACTTC
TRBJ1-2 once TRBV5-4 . CASSQNRYYGYTF TGTGCCAGCAGTCAAAACAGGTACTATGGCTACACCTTC
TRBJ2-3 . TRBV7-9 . CASSLIAGNTDTQYF TGTGCCAGCAGCCTCATTGCCGGGAACACAGATACGCAGTATTTT
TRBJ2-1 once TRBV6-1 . CASSYSVSYNEQFF TGTGCCAGCAGTTATTCCGTCTCCTACAATGAGCAGTTCTTC
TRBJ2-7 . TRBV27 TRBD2 CASSFMPAGYEQYF TGTGCCAGCAGTTTTATGCCAGCGGGGTACGAGCAGTACTTC
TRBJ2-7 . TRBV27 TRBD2 CASSLKGLAGGPEYF TGTGCCAGCAGTTTGAAAGGACTAGCGGGAGGGCCGGAGTACTTC
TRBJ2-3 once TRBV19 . CASSMGASPDTQYF TGTGCCAGTAGTATGGGAGCCTCCCCAGATACGCAGTATTTT
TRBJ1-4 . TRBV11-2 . CASSLGGIDEKLFF TGTGCCAGCAGCCTCGGAGGGATCGATGAAAAACTGTTTTTT
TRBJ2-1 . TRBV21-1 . CASSKVARESYNEQFF TGTGCCAGCAGCAAAGTTGCTCGCGAAAGTTACAATGAGCAGTTCTTC
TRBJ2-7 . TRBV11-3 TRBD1 CASSWTGGYEQYF TGTGCCAGCAGCTGGACAGGGGGATACGAGCAGTACTTC
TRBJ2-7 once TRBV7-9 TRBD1 CASSFGIPGTGTGYEQYF TGTGCCAGCAGCTTTGGAATCCCCGGGACAGGGACGGGGTACGAGCAGTACTTC
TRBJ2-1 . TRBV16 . CASSLHQTTRPGNEQFF TGTGCCAGCAGCCTTCATCAGACGACCCGGCCGGGGAATGAGCAGTTCTTC
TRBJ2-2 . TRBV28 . CASSLEAPPTGELFF TGTGCCAGCAGTTTAGAGGCCCCACCCACCGGGGAGCTGTTTTTT
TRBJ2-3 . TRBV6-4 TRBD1 CASSDSAGGSTDTQYF TGTGCCAGCAGTGACTCCGCAGGGGGTAGCACAGATACGCAGTATTTT
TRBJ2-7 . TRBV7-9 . CASSFSAASYEQYF TGTGCCAGCAGCTTCAGTGCGGCTAGCTACGAGCAGTACTTC
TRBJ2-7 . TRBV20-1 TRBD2 CSAGGRDEQYF TGCAGTGCGGGGGGGAGGGACGAGCAGTACTTC